This is a list of T cell receptor beta chains from one sample in a study of T cell responses to AZD1222 COVID-19 vaccine. This table comes from immunoSEQ multiplex PCR, and its TCRdb copy is limited to in-frame clones, with some not included. The sample contains under 250,000 clones, 85% to 95% of which appear only once. The sample here was peripheral blood, taken on day 0 of MenACWY control vaccination. The receptors come from an adult in good health. Each CDR3 is given with its conserved first and last residue. The order of the fields is V gene, J gene, D gene, clone size, CDR3 DNA, CDR3 protein. The D gene is left open where the match is weak. Not all rows give a size; the values are once, few, many and, for expanded clones, a class.

TRBV5-4,TRBJ2-3,TRBD2,.,TGTGCCAGCGGGACTAGCGGGGGGGCCCAAGATACGCAGTATTTT,CASGTSGGAQDTQYF
TRBV28,TRBJ1-5,.,once,TGTGCCAGCAGTGAGGGCCCCCAGGGCCGGAGCAATCAGCCCCAGCATTTT,CASSEGPQGRSNQPQHF
TRBV11-2,TRBJ1-2,.,.,TGTGCCAGCAGTAATGGGTTAGGGGACGTCTATGGCTACACCTTC,CASSNGLGDVYGYTF
TRBV4-3,TRBJ2-2,TRBD1,.,TGCGCCAGCAGCCAAGCAGGGGGAAGCGGGGAGCTGTTTTTT,CASSQAGGSGELFF
TRBV15,TRBJ2-1,.,.,TGTGCCACCAGCAACCCGGGGGTGCAGGCTGGTTTGCCGTTCTTC,CATSNPGVQAGLPFF
TRBV18,TRBJ1-6,TRBD1,.,TGTGCCAGCTCACAGGGACAGATCAATTCACCCCTCCACTTT,CASSQGQINSPLHF
TRBV24-1,TRBJ1-2,TRBD1,once,TGTGCCACCAGTGCGCCAGGGGGAGGCTATGGCTACACCTTC,CATSAPGGGYGYTF
TRBV7-2,TRBJ1-3,.,once,TGTGCCAGCAGCTTAGCCAGGGCGACAGGAAACACCATATATTTT,CASSLARATGNTIYF
TRBV6-5,TRBJ2-1,.,.,TGTGCCGCCATTTCGGGGATCAATGAGCAGTTCTTC,CAAISGINEQFF
TRBV7-2,TRBJ1-5,TRBD1,.,TGTGCCAGCAGCTTAGGACAGGGGATTAATCAGCCCCAGCATTTT,CASSLGQGINQPQHF
TRBV5-5,TRBJ1-4,TRBD1,.,TGTGCCAGCAGGGCCCCCGGGACAGGGGGGGAAAAACTGTTTTTT,CASRAPGTGGEKLFF
TRBV7-7,TRBJ2-2,.,.,TGTGCCAGCAGCTTAGGGGACGGGACCGGGGAGCTGTTTTTT,CASSLGDGTGELFF
TRBV5-5,TRBJ2-5,TRBD2,.,TGTGCCAGCAGGATCAGGGAGGGGGAGACCCAGTACTTC,CASRIREGETQYF
TRBV11-2,TRBJ1-2,.,.,TGTGCCAGCGCATTTTATACCGGGACACCCAACGGCTACACCTTC,CASAFYTGTPNGYTF
TRBV19,TRBJ1-2,.,.,TGTGCCAGTAGTATATCCGGATCTAACTATGGCTACACCTTC,CASSISGSNYGYTF
TRBV6-6,TRBJ2-2,.,.,TGTGCCAGCAGCCAGAACACCGGGGAGCTGTTTTTT,CASSQNTGELFF
TRBV5-1,TRBJ1-4,TRBD1,.,TGCGCCAGCAGCCTCCAATGGGACAGCAATGAAAAACTGTTTTTT,CASSLQWDSNEKLFF
TRBV5-1,TRBJ1-1,.,.,TGCGCCAGCAGCCAGGTGGCCGGGACGGGAACCACTGAAGCTTTCTTT,CASSQVAGTGTTEAFF
TRBV7-9,TRBJ1-4,.,.,TGTGCCAGCAGCCCCGCGATTGGGAATGAAAAACTGTTTTTT,CASSPAIGNEKLFF
TRBV18,TRBJ1-1,.,.,TGTGCCAGCTCAACGACCGGGTCCCCGAACACTGAAGCTTTCTTT,CASSTTGSPNTEAFF
TRBV6-5,TRBJ2-3,.,.,TGTGCCAGCAGGGACACTCTTAGCACAGATACGCAGTATTTT,CASRDTLSTDTQYF
TRBV2,TRBJ1-1,.,.,TGTGCCAGCAGGCGGGACACAGGGAACACTGAAGCTTTCTTT,CASRRDTGNTEAFF
TRBV11-2,TRBJ2-5,TRBD1,.,TGTGCCAGCAGCGTGGACAGGAAAGAGACCCAGTACTTC,CASSVDRKETQYF
TRBV9,TRBJ1-5,.,few,TGTGCCAGCAGCGTAGAGCCTGGGGGCAATCAGCCCCAGCATTTT,CASSVEPGGNQPQHF
TRBV7-9,TRBJ2-2,.,once,TGTGCCAGCAGCTTAGATACCGGGGAGCTGTTTTTT,CASSLDTGELFF
TRBV30,TRBJ2-3,.,.,TGTGCCTGGAGCCGGAGGGGTTCAGATACGCAGTATTTT,CAWSRRGSDTQYF
TRBV3-1/TRBV3-2,TRBJ1-5,.,.,TGTGCCAGCAGCCAAGCGACGGACAATCAGCCCCAGCATTTT,CASSQATDNQPQHF
TRBV7-2,TRBJ1-6,.,.,TGTGCCAGCAGCTTAGTGTTTGGGCAGGGAGGATCACCCCTCCACTTT,CASSLVFGQGGSPLHF
TRBV30,TRBJ1-1,TRBD1,.,TGTGCCTGCAACAGGGGTCCAGAAGCTTTCTTT,CACNRGPEAFF
TRBV12-2,TRBJ1-2,.,.,TGTGCAAGTGGGGTTTCTACGACAGGGGCCCGAGGCTACACCTTC,CASGVSTTGARGYTF
TRBV6-5,TRBJ1-6,.,.,TGTGCCAGCAGCCCCCAGAGGTTCCTTAATTCACCCCTCCACTTT,CASSPQRFLNSPLHF
TRBV6-5,TRBJ2-7,.,.,TGTGCCAGCAGTTACTATTCTCGGGGGTCGGCGGGTGAGCAGTACTTC,CASSYYSRGSAGEQYF
TRBV30,TRBJ1-5,TRBD1,.,TGTGCCTGGAGTGCGGGGACAGGGACTCAGCCCCAGCATTTT,CAWSAGTGTQPQHF
TRBV25-1,TRBJ2-7,.,few,TGTGCCAGCCAGGCGGGCAGGGTATACGAGCAGTACTTC,CASQAGRVYEQYF
TRBV6-5,TRBJ2-7,.,.,TGTGCCAGCAGTTACTCCTGGACAGCTTTTTCCTACGAGCAGTACTTC,CASSYSWTAFSYEQYF
TRBV6-7,TRBJ2-7,.,.,TGTGCCAGCAGTTACCTAGGGGGGGGCCTCCGCTACGAGCAGTACTTC,CASSYLGGGLRYEQYF
TRBV28,TRBJ1-4,.,.,TGTGCCAGCAGTTCAATTTGGGGCAGGGGAGATGAAAAACTGTTTTTT,CASSSIWGRGDEKLFF
TRBV6-5,TRBJ1-3,.,once,TGTGCCAGCAGTTACTCGAGTCCCGGCGCCGGAAACACCATATATTTT,CASSYSSPGAGNTIYF
TRBV5-1,TRBJ2-2,.,.,TGCGCCAGCAGCGCCTTCGGCGGCTCGAACACCGGGGAGCTGTTTTTT,CASSAFGGSNTGELFF
TRBV5-1,TRBJ2-7,TRBD2,.,TGCGCCAGCAGCTTGGACGGGGGGGCCATATACGAGCAGTACTTC,CASSLDGGAIYEQYF
TRBV24-1,TRBJ1-2,.,.,TGTGCCACCCTCGAATCAAGGGTTTTGCCCTATGGCTACACCTTC,CATLESRVLPYGYTF